The clone carrying this T cell receptor (beta chain) was seen at least ten times. What it binds is unknown. The sample belongs to a study of identical twins. A single record per CDR3 protein comes from TCRdb applying MiXCR to the 5' RACE reads. The sample holds around 570,000 distinct CDR3 sequences, 9.5% to 10% seen once. General study results and limits: Out-of-frame alpha sequences shared by twins showed excess low generation probability. Out-of-frame beta chain sequences displayed weaker excess sharing between twins.

The CDR3 runs 14 residues. Trimming took 0 bases from V and 4 from J, leaving 11 bases between them. The germline CDR1 and CDR2 sequences are SGDLS and YYNGEE. A further study also used this sample, focusing on yellow fever vaccine responses in identical twins. From that second work: As reported, the vaccine T cell response of twins seemed partly convergent and partly personalized.

Sequenced: PBMCs. This sequence was found in a woman younger than 30 in good health. The chain has TRBV9 and TRBJ2-7, with D tentatively TRBD1 (5 bases). CDR3 DNA: TGTGCCAGCAGCGTAGGGGTTACAGGTTACGAGCAGTACTTC. It codes for CASSVGVTGYEQYF.